These 21 T cell receptor beta chains originate from one sample sequenced in a study of identical twins. TCRdb processed the 5' RACE reads anew with MiXCR; each CDR3 protein has one entry. The sample carries about 690,000 distinct CDR3 sequences, 20% to 25% recorded once. Another study also made use of these data, one on T cells expressing NK-cell markers.

Sequencing input: PBMCs. The receptors here all came from a woman in her late teens or twenties in good health.

This clonotype was seen a few times. This sequence joins TRBV10-2 and TRBJ2-1; tentative D call: TRBD2 (5 bases). V was clipped by 7 bases and J by 4 bases, with 14 bases between them. The CDR3 consists of 14 residues. The germline gives CDR1 WSHSY, CDR2 SAAADI. CDR3 bases: TGCGCCAGCATGAGCGGAGTGGTTTACAATGAGCAGTTCTTC. It is translated as CASMSGVVYNEQFF.

The rearrangement links TRBV20-1 to TRBJ2-3; 9 bases map to TRBD2. The CDR3 covers 16 residues. V lost 0 bases, J lost 1 base, and 5 bases stayed unmatched. Per the germline V gene, CDR1 is DFQATT and CDR2 is SNEGSKA (reference sequence). The CDR3 sequence is CSARDLGGGGTDTQYF. CDR3 coding DNA: TGCAGTGCTAGAGATCTAGGCGGGGGGGGCACAGATACGCAGTATTTT.

This clonotype has more than one count but fewer than ten. The chain uses TRBV10-1 and TRBJ2-7, with 9 bases identical to TRBD1. Germline values: CDR1 WNHNN, CDR2 SYGVQD (reference sequence). This CDR3 has 15 amino acids. Germline trimming cut 6 bases from V and 3 bases from J; bases unmatched to any gene: 9. CDR3 sequence (DNA): TGCGCCAGCAGCGGGGGACAGGGAAATTACTACGAGCAGTACTTC. This translates into CASSGGQGNYYEQYF.

The V and J genes are TRBV12-3 or TRBV12-4 and TRBJ2-5, with 12 nucleotides matching TRBD2. The CDR3 length is 16 residues. With 5 bases clipped from V and 3 bases from J, the junction kept 7 bases outside the gene matches. CDR3 protein: CASSPGTSGHKETQYF. The CDR3 nucleotides read TGTGCCAGCAGTCCTGGGACTAGCGGGCATAAAGAGACCCAGTACTTC.

This CDR3 reads CSARIGQRGYQETQYF. The CDR3 DNA sequence: TGCAGTGCCAGAATCGGACAGCGGGGGTACCAAGAGACCCAGTACTTC. The genes are TRBV20-1 and TRBJ2-5, with TRBD2 matching 8 bases. After removal of 6 bases from V and 0 bases from J, the junction contained 12 bases not matched to a gene. This CDR3 is built from 16 residues. Germline loops: CDR1 DFQATT, CDR2 SNEGSKA (reference sequence).

This clonotype has just a few counts. This chain links TRBV6-1 with TRBJ1-1, with D hard to call. V gave up 2 bases and J gave up 10 bases, with 11 bases separating them. The germline V gene encodes CDR1 MNHNS and CDR2 SASEGT. The length of the CDR3 is 12 residues. The DNA of the CDR3 is TGTGCCAGCAGTGAATTGGGGTCCCCAGCTTTCTTT. Translated: CASSELGSPAFF.

This clonotype was recorded a few times. The rearrangement joins TRBV7-9 to TRBJ2-7; D is ambiguous. V was shortened by 3 bases and J by 7 bases, with 16 bases between the two germline ends. Germline-derived CDR1 and CDR2 are SEHNR and FQNEAQ (reference sequence). The length of the CDR3 is 14 residues. The CDR3 sequence: CASSFTDPTEEQYF. The CDR3, as DNA: TGTGCCAGCAGCTTCACAGACCCGACGGAAGAGCAGTACTTC. Filled out from reference TRBV7-9 and TRBJ2-7, the complete variable domain reads DTGVSQNPRHKITKRGQNVTFRCDPISEHNRLYWYRQTLGQGPEFLTYFQNEAQLEKSRLLSDRFSAERPKGSFSTLEIQRTEQGDSAMYLCASSFTDPTEEQYFGPGTRLTVT.

This clonotype has at least ten counts. V is TRBV20-1 and J is TRBJ2-3; no reliable D call. The V end lost 1 base, the J end lost 5 bases, and 10 bases lay between the germline ends. The CDR3 is 13 amino acids. CDR1 DFQATT and CDR2 SNEGSKA come from the germline V gene (reference sequence). The CDR3 DNA reads as TGCAGTGCTAGAGTTTCGGCTGAAGATACGCAGTATTTT. Protein: CSARVSAEDTQYF.

At least ten counts were recorded for this clonotype. The chain has TRBV9 and TRBJ2-1; unclear D gene. This CDR3 is 14 amino acids long. Germline assignment: CDR1 SGDLS and CDR2 YYNGEE. Trimming took off 0 bases at V and 8 bases at J, with 12 bases between the two ends. CDR3 in DNA: TGTGCCAGCAGCGTAGTGGGTTCCTCCGATGAGCAGTTCTTC. Amino acid sequence: CASSVVGSSDEQFF.

This clonotype was observed a few times. The rearrangement joins TRBV9 to TRBJ2-1; D call uncertain. This CDR3 contains 17 residues. The germline gives CDR1 SGDLS, CDR2 YYNGEE. Trimming took 0 bases from V and 0 from J, leaving 13 bases between them. The CDR3 loop is CASSVVGLTSSYNEQFF. The CDR3 bases are TGTGCCAGCAGCGTAGTCGGCTTGACAAGCTCCTACAATGAGCAGTTCTTC.

There are a few counts of this clonotype. J is TRBJ1-5 and V is TRBV2; D perhaps matches TRBD1 (6 bases). The CDR3 spans 14 residues. V lost 6 bases and J lost 3, with 12 bases in between. Germline CDR1 and CDR2: SNHLY and FYNNEI. CDR3 DNA: TGTGCCAGCAGAGCCGGGACACCCAATCAGCCCCAGCATTTT. Amino acid sequence: CASRAGTPNQPQHF.

The chain combines TRBV7-6 with TRBJ2-1; maybe TRBD2 (5 bases). V was cut by 8 bases and J by 5 bases, with 13 bases left in between. The CDR3 has 13 amino acids. The V gene's germline CDR1 is SGHVS and CDR2 FNYEAQ. The CDR3 spells CASAEGFDNEQFF. CDR3 coding DNA: TGTGCCAGCGCTGAGGGATTTGACAATGAGCAGTTCTTC.

The V gene is TRBV6-2 or TRBV6-3, the J gene TRBJ2-7, with a weak D call TRBD1 (5 bases). V lost 2 bases, J lost 4 bases, and 12 bases lay in between. The CDR3 runs to 14 residues. The germline V gene has CDR1 MNHEY and CDR2 SVGEGT. The CDR3 reads CASSYPGQGYEQYF. CDR3 DNA sequence: TGTGCCAGCAGTTACCCCGGGCAGGGATACGAGCAGTACTTC.

The sample holds one count of this clonotype. The gene calls are TRBV5-1 and TRBJ2-1; either TRBD1 or TRBD2 may fit D (5 bases each). Germline V gene lookup returns CDR1 SGHRS and CDR2 YFSETQ. The V end lost 5 bases, the J end lost 9 bases, and 15 bases lay between the germline ends. CDR3 length: 13 residues. The CDR3 sequence: CASRRAEGTEQFF. CDR3 bases: TGCGCCAGCAGACGAGCAGAAGGGACTGAGCAGTTCTTC.

About this clonotype: The junction does not match germline at one end; this may be a read error. This rearrangement joins TRBV20-1 to TRBJ2-1; 14 bases are shared with TRBD2. This CDR3 has 15 residues. Germline values: CDR1 DFQATT, CDR2 SNEGSKA (reference sequence). In nucleotides, the CDR3 is TGCAGCGCTAGAGCCGGGACTAGCGGGAGCACTGAGCAGTTCTTC. Residues: CSARAGTSGSTEQFF.

This clonotype appeared many times. The V call is TRBV20-1, the J call TRBJ2-1; no firm D call. Trimming removed 0 bases from V and 0 bases from J, with 12 bases in between. The CDR3 has 16 residues. Per the germline V gene, CDR1 is DFQATT and CDR2 is SNEGSKA (reference sequence). CDR3 sequence: CSAREGMASSYNEQFF. CDR3 coding DNA: TGCAGTGCTAGAGAAGGGATGGCGAGCTCCTACAATGAGCAGTTCTTC.

V and J are TRBV6-5 and TRBJ2-5; 9 nucleotides match TRBD2. In germline, CDR1 is MNHEY, CDR2 SVGAGI. This CDR3 has 19 amino acids. V was pared by 0 bases and J by 2 bases, with 13 bases of the junction left unmatched. CDR3 protein: CASSYSRRGSGGIQETQYF. In DNA form, the CDR3 reads TGTGCCAGCAGTTACTCGAGGAGGGGGAGCGGGGGGATACAAGAGACCCAGTACTTC.

This chain joins TRBV5-1 and TRBJ2-7; D assignment may be TRBD1 or TRBD2 (5 bases each). CDR3 length: 14 amino acids. The germline V gene encodes CDR1 SGHRS and CDR2 YFSETQ. The V end lost 4 bases, the J end lost 2 bases, and 13 bases lay between the germline ends. CDR3 region: CASSNGLTAYEQYF. The CDR3 DNA reads as TGCGCCAGCAGCAACGGACTGACAGCCTACGAGCAGTACTTC.

This clonotype was observed a few times. This chain's CDR3 is CASSFSTSANEQFF. The DNA for the CDR3 is TGTGCCAGCAGCTTCTCGACTAGCGCCAATGAGCAGTTCTTC. V and J are TRBV7-3 and TRBJ2-1; 8 bases fit TRBD2. V lost 3 bases to trimming and J lost 6 bases; unmatched junction nucleotides: 4. This CDR3 region has 14 residues. CDR1 and CDR2 (germline): SGHTA, FQGTGA.

At least ten counts were recorded for this clonotype. This chain joins TRBV10-3 and TRBJ2-3; no firm D call. CDR3 length: 12 residues. Germline lookup yields CDR1 ENHRY and CDR2 SYGVKD. V was clipped by 6 bases and J by 5 bases, with 9 bases between them. The chain's CDR3 is CAISLSGDTQYF. CDR3 nucleotide sequence: TGTGCCATCAGCTTATCCGGAGATACGCAGTATTTT.

The chain carries TRBV9 and TRBJ2-7; a possible D gene is TRBD1 (6 bases). Germline values: CDR1 SGDLS, CDR2 YYNGEE. V was trimmed by 1 base and J by 6 bases, leaving 8 bases between them. The CDR3 length is 12 residues. CDR3 region: CASSVSGAEQYF. The CDR3 DNA reads TGTGCCAGCAGCGTATCAGGGGCCGAGCAGTACTTC.